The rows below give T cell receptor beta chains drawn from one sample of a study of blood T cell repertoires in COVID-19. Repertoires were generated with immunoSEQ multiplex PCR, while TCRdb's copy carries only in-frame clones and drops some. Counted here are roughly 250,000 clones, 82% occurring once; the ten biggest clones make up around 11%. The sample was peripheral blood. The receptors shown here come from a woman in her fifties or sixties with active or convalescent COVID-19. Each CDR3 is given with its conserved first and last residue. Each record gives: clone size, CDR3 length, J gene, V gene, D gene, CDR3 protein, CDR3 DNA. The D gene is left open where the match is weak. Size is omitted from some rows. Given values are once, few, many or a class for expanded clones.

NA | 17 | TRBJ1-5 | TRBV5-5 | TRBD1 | CASSVELTGSSYQPQHF | TGTGCCAGCAGCGTTGAATTGACAGGGTCCTCCTATCAGCCCCAGCATTTT
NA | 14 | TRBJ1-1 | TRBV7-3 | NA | CASSFSAGNTEAFF | TGTGCCAGCAGCTTCTCGGCGGGGAACACTGAAGCTTTCTTT
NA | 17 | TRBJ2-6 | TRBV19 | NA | CASSISAGNPGANVLTF | TGTGCCAGTAGTATCTCTGCAGGGAATCCTGGGGCTAACGTCCTGACTTTC
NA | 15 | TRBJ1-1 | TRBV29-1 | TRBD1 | CSVSPKTGAVTEAFF | TGCAGCGTTTCCCCAAAGACAGGGGCGGTGACTGAAGCTTTCTTT
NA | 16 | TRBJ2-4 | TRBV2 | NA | CASRDSAELAKNIQYF | TGTGCCAGCAGGGACTCCGCGGAACTAGCCAAAAACATTCAGTACTTC
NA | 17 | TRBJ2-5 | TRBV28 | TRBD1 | CASRTYGLTGGWETQYF | TGTGCCAGCAGAACTTACGGACTCACAGGGGGCTGGGAGACCCAGTACTTC
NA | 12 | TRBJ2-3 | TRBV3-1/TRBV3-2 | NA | CASSFHRGTQYF | TGTGCCAGCAGCTTTCACCGGGGGACGCAGTATTTT
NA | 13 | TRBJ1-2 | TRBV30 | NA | CAWSERGPGGYTF | TGTGCCTGGAGTGAGCGGGGGCCGGGGGGCTACACCTTC
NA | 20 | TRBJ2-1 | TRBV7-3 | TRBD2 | CASSPNGASGGAGSYNEQFF | TGTGCCAGCAGCCCCAACGGGGCTAGCGGGGGGGCCGGATCCTACAATGAGCAGTTCTTC
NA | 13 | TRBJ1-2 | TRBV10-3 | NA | CAISVTGGKGYTF | TGTGCCATCAGTGTCACCGGGGGTAAGGGCTACACCTTC
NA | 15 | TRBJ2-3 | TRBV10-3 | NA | CATRDSSRATDTQYF | TGTGCCACCAGGGACTCCTCAAGGGCAACAGATACGCAGTATTTT
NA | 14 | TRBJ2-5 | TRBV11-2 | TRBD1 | CASSQGARQETQYF | TGTGCCAGCAGCCAGGGGGCCAGGCAAGAGACCCAGTACTTC
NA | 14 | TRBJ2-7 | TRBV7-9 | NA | CASSLGGHSYEQYF | TGTGCCAGCAGCCTCGGGGGGCACTCCTACGAGCAGTACTTC
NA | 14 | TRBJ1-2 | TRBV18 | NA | CASSPREGPYGYTF | TGTGCCAGCTCACCACGGGAGGGCCCTTATGGCTACACCTTC
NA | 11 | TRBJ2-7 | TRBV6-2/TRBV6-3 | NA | CASSLRFEQYF | TGTGCCAGCAGCCTTCGGTTCGAGCAGTACTTC
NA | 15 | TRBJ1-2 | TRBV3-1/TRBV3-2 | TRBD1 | CASSQSDRGGWGYTF | TGTGCCAGCAGCCAATCGGACAGGGGAGGTTGGGGCTACACCTTC
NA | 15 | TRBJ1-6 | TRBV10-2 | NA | CASRLDSSYNSPLHF | TGCGCCAGCAGATTAGATAGCTCCTATAATTCACCCCTCCACTTT
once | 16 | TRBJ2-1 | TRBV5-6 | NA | CASSLASSRLYNEQFF | TGTGCCAGCAGCTTGGCTTCAAGCCGCTTATACAATGAGCAGTTCTTC
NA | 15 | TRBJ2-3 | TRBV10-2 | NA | CASSEVGAGTDTQYF | TGCGCCAGCAGTGAAGTGGGGGCGGGCACAGATACGCAGTATTTT
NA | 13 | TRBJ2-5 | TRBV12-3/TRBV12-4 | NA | CASSPGRPGTQYF | TGTGCCAGCAGTCCCGGAAGGCCGGGGACCCAGTACTTC
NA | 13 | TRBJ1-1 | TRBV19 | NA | CASSSQGNTEAFF | TGTGCCAGTAGTAGTCAGGGGAACACTGAAGCTTTCTTT
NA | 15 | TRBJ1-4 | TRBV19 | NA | CASSIQGGANEKLFF | TGTGCCAGTAGTATACAGGGAGGCGCTAATGAAAAACTGTTTTTT
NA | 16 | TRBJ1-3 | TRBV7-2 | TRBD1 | CASSPGTGAAGNTIYF | TGTGCCAGCAGCCCAGGGACAGGGGCCGCTGGAAACACCATATATTTT
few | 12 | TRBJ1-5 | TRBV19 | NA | CASNRVNQPQHF | TGTGCCAGCAACAGGGTAAATCAGCCCCAGCATTTT
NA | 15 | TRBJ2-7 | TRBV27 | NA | CASSSERVTLHEQYF | TGTGCCAGCAGTTCGGAGAGGGTAACCCTACACGAGCAGTACTTC
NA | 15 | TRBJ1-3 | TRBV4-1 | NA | CASSQGRASGNTIYF | TGCGCCAGCAGCCAAGGTCGAGCCTCTGGAAACACCATATATTTT
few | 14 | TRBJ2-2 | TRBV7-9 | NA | CASSRTENTGELFF | TGTGCCAGCAGCCGGACAGAGAACACCGGGGAGCTGTTTTTT
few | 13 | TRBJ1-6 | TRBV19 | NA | CASSMRNNSPLHF | TGTGCCAGTAGTATGCGGAATAATTCACCCCTCCACTTT
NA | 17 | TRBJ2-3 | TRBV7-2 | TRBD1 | CASSQGQGVISTDTQYF | TGTGCCAGCAGCCAAGGACAGGGGGTAATAAGCACAGATACGCAGTATTTT
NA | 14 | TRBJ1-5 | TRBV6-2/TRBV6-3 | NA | CASSPGSGNQPQHF | TGTGCCAGCAGCCCCGGTTCCGGCAATCAGCCCCAGCATTTT
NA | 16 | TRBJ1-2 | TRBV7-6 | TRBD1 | CASGRGGTGLNYGYTF | TGTGCCAGCGGACGAGGAGGGACAGGGCTAAACTATGGCTACACCTTC
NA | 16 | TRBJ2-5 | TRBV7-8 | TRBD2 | CATQLRGGPSQETQYF | TGTGCCACCCAGCTTAGGGGAGGGCCTAGCCAAGAGACCCAGTACTTC
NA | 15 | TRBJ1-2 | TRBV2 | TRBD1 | CASSLLATGVYGYTF | TGTGCCAGCAGCCTCCTAGCGACAGGGGTCTATGGCTACACCTTC
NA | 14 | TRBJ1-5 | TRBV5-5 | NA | CASSLETANQPQHF | TGTGCCAGCAGCTTGGAGACAGCCAATCAGCCCCAGCATTTT
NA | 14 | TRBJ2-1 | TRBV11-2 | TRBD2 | CASSSTSGGNEQFF | TGTGCCAGCAGCTCAACCTCGGGGGGAAATGAGCAGTTCTTC